The entry below describes one T cell receptor (beta chain). Antigen unknown. This sample stems from a study of cytomegalovirus exposure and HLA in healthy donors. Study information: Genotyping showed 81% of roughly 400 donors falling in the Caucasian-associated ancestry cluster.

Study conclusions and caveats: As was reported, the classifier diagnosed cytomegalovirus status with high specificity and sensitivity. Overall, around 160 TCR beta chains were annotated as cytomegalovirus-associated.

With 60 Vbeta and 13 Jbeta primers, the PCR was carried out. Generated by immunoSEQ multiplex PCR, the TCRdb table keeps only in-frame clones and is missing some. The table includes 110,000 or so clones, 73% detected once. Germline-derived CDR1 and CDR2 are SGHRS and YFSETQ. V gave up 3 bases and J gave up 1 base; unmatched junction bases: 13. The CDR3 runs to 18 residues. The V call is TRBV5-1, the J call TRBJ2-7; TRBD2 aligns across 10 bases. Sequencing was performed on PBMCs. The clonotype was recovered from a man aged 40-49 years in good health and CMV-seronegative. The CDR3 DNA follows: TGCGCCAGCAGCTCGGCGAGCGGGGGGGCAGCGGTTTCCTACGAGCAGTACTTC. Protein sequence: CASSSASGGAAVSYEQYF.